The 24 T cell receptor beta chains below come from one sample, sequenced in a study of radiation and T cells in renal cell carcinoma. Stated treatment: treatment-naive control, cytoreductive nephrectomy. Clones were sequenced by immunoSEQ multiplex PCR, and TCRdb holds only the in-frame ones, with some missing. Of about 24,000 clones in the sample, about 62% were seen once. Sequenced here: tumor tissue, sampled from a patient whose treatment was nephrectomy without radiotherapy. Source of these receptors: a middle-aged man with renal cell carcinoma.

The sample holds a few counts of this clone. V is TRBV18 and J is TRBJ2-1, with 11 bases identical to TRBD2. CDR1 KGHSH and CDR2 LQKENI come from the germline V gene. The ends lost 0 bases at V and 3 bases at J; junction bases unmatched: 1. This CDR3 contains 16 residues. The CDR3 loop reads CASSPPLAGVYNEQFF. The DNA of the CDR3 is TGTGCCAGCTCACCACCACTAGCGGGGGTCTACAATGAGCAGTTCTTC.

The chain recombines TRBV18 with TRBJ2-1; TRBD2 agrees at 13 bases. Germline CDR1 and CDR2: KGHSH and LQKENI. The V segment lost 0 bases and the J segment 1 base; nucleotides outside the gene matches: 9. The CDR3 extends over 20 amino acids. The CDR3 DNA reads TGTGCCAGCTCACCACCCCCAACTAGCGGGAGGGCCTTGTCCTACAATGAGCAGTTCTTC. Amino acid sequence: CASSPPPTSGRALSYNEQFF.

The chain couples TRBV13 to TRBJ1-3; D is ambiguous. This CDR3 is built from 14 residues. Germline V gives CDR1 PRHDT, CDR2 FYEKMQ (reference sequence). V was shortened by 6 bases and J by 0 bases, with 9 bases between the two germline ends. CDR3 region: CASSPKASGNTIYF. The CDR3 bases are TGTGCCAGCAGTCCTAAGGCCTCTGGAAACACCATATATTTT.

There are a few counts of this clone. This chain links TRBV7-8 with TRBJ1-1; no definite D call. This CDR3 region has 14 residues. Trimming shortened V by 5 bases and J by 2 bases, and 12 bases separated the two germline ends. Germline loops: CDR1 SGHVS, CDR2 FQNEAQ. In nucleotides, the CDR3 is TGTGCCAGCAGCCCCCGAGAGGGAAACACTGAAGCTTTCTTT. This sequence encodes CASSPREGNTEAFF. Together with reference TRBV7-8 and TRBJ1-1, the CDR3 gives the full variable domain: GAGVSQSPRYKVAKRGQDVALRCDPISGHVSLFWYQQALGQGPEFLTYFQNEAQLDKSGLPSDRFFAERPEGSVSTLKIQRTQQEDSAVYLCASSPREGNTEAFFGQGTRLTVV.

V and J are TRBV12-5 and TRBJ2-2, with TRBD2 matching over 12 bases. The CDR3 has 16 residues. The J segment lost 3 bases and the V segment lost 6 bases, leaving 5 bases of the junction unmatched. Germline CDR1 LGHNT, CDR2 FRNRAP. DNA of the CDR3: TGTGCTAGTGGGACTAGCGGGAGAGAATACACCGGGGAGCTGTTTTTT. Translated: CASGTSGREYTGELFF.

The gene calls are TRBV10-3 and TRBJ2-5; D is unresolved. V lost 0 bases to trimming and J lost 4 bases, with 6 bases between them. The germline V gene encodes CDR1 ENHRY and CDR2 SYGVKD. The CDR3 extends over 13 amino acids. CDR3 nucleotide sequence: TGTGCCATCAGTGAGTCGACAAGAGAGACCCAGTACTTC. Translation gives CAISESTRETQYF.

The chain's CDR3 is CASTPRQGHNEQFF. The CDR3 DNA reads TGTGCCAGCACCCCCCGGCAGGGTCACAATGAGCAGTTCTTC. The J gene is TRBJ2-1, the V gene TRBV11-2; tentative D call: TRBD1 (5 bases). Deletions cut 7 bases from V and 5 bases from J, with 15 bases between. Per the germline V gene, CDR1 is SGHAT and CDR2 is FQNNGV. The CDR3 contains 14 residues.

CDR3 nucleotide sequence: TGTGCCAGTAGTATTAGGCGGAAAACGACAGGGGCCCCCTACGAGCAGTACTTC. This gives the protein CASSIRRKTTGAPYEQYF. J is TRBJ2-7 and V is TRBV19; 8 nucleotides line up with TRBD1. The germline V gene has CDR1 LNHDA and CDR2 SQIVND (reference sequence). This CDR3 has 18 amino acids. V shed 3 bases, J shed 2 bases, and the junction held 15 bases outside the gene matches.

The CDR3 sequence is CASSRGGEFGEQYF. CDR3 in DNA: TGTGCCAGCAGTCGGGGGGGGGAGTTCGGAGAGCAGTACTTC. This chain connects TRBV27 to TRBJ2-7, with 8 bases matching TRBD2. The CDR3 is 14 amino acids. Trimming at V came to 5 bases and at J to 7 bases, leaving 10 bases not matched to a gene. Germline V CDR1 and CDR2: MNHEY, SMNVEV (reference sequence).

This clone was detected a few times. The chain carries TRBV5-1 and TRBJ2-1, with D perhaps being TRBD1 or TRBD2 (7 bases each). The germline V gene has CDR1 SGHRS and CDR2 YFSETQ. The CDR3 is 14 residues long. Trimming took off 2 bases at V and 6 bases at J, with 12 bases between the two ends. The CDR3 is CASSFRGGSNEQFF. CDR3 coding DNA: TGCGCCAGCAGCTTCAGGGGGGGGTCCAATGAGCAGTTCTTC.

The gene calls are TRBV19 and TRBJ1-5; 10 nucleotides match TRBD1. Per the germline V gene, CDR1 is LNHDA and CDR2 is SQIVND (reference sequence). The V and J ends lost 3 bases and 2 bases, in that order; junction bases with no gene match: 7. The CDR3 is 17 residues long. Here the CDR3 DNA reads TGTGCCAGTAGTATTTCCCGGGACAGGGGTGGCAATCAGCCCCAGCATTTT. Protein: CASSISRDRGGNQPQHF.

This clone occurred once. V and J are TRBV7-2 and TRBJ1-2; a weak D match, TRBD1 (5 bases). Trimming removed 5 bases at V and 0 bases at J, with 10 bases between. This CDR3 spans 14 amino acids. CDR1 is SGHTA and CDR2 is FQGNSA in the germline V gene. The CDR3 is CASSLDRPNYGYTF. In DNA, the CDR3 is TGTGCCAGCAGCCTTGACAGACCTAACTATGGCTACACCTTC.

In its sample, this clone was seen many times. V usage is TRBV7-2 and J usage is TRBJ1-2, with D perhaps TRBD1 (6 bases). The V gene lost 5 bases and the J gene lost 8 bases, with 24 bases spanning the gap. The CDR3 totals 16 residues. Germline CDR1 and CDR2: SGHTA and FQGNSA. In DNA form, the CDR3 reads TGTGCCAGCAGCCCCGGGGGGGGCATCGAGATTTGGGGCTACACCTTC. This codes for CASSPGGGIEIWGYTF.

This sequence joins TRBV15 and TRBJ1-1, with D possibly TRBD1 on 6 matching bases. The CDR3 consists of 14 residues. Germline CDR1 LNHNV, CDR2 YYDKDF (reference sequence). The V end was cut by 0 bases, the J end by 5 bases, with 10 bases between. The CDR3 bases are TGTGCCACCAGCAGAGACCCAGGGGTGACTGAAGCTTTCTTT. The encoded protein is CATSRDPGVTEAFF.

The chain is built from TRBV2 and TRBJ1-2; 8 bases fit TRBD1. The CDR3 extends over 13 amino acids. Germline V gene sequence: CDR1 SNHLY, CDR2 FYNNEI. With V trimmed by 8 bases and J by 2 bases, 4 bases remained unmatched. The CDR3 spells CASGGDRNYGYTF. In DNA form, the CDR3 reads TGTGCCAGCGGGGGGGACAGGAACTATGGCTACACCTTC.

This clone has a handful of counts. The J gene is TRBJ1-3, the V gene TRBV7-3; 8 nucleotides line up with TRBD1. The CDR3 runs 15 residues. The germline gives CDR1 SGHTA, CDR2 FQGTGA. V gave up 3 bases and J gave up 4 bases; unmatched junction bases: 5. CDR3: CASSLDRASGNTIYF. The CDR3 DNA sequence: TGTGCCAGCAGCTTGGACAGGGCCTCGGGAAACACCATATATTTT.

The chain combines TRBV27 with TRBJ2-1; 8 nucleotides line up with TRBD1. V trimming: 2 bases; J trimming: 2 bases; junction bases outside the gene matches: 14. The length of the CDR3 is 19 residues. In germline, CDR1 is MNHEY, CDR2 SMNVEV (reference sequence). The CDR3 loop is CASSLILGTGRGAYNEQFF. In DNA form, the CDR3 reads TGTGCCAGCAGTTTAATCCTCGGGACAGGAAGGGGCGCCTACAATGAGCAGTTCTTC.

This clone was observed a few times. The chain uses TRBV20-1 and TRBJ2-7; D perhaps matches TRBD1 (5 bases). V lost 6 bases to trimming and J lost 3 bases, with 9 bases between them. The CDR3 extends over 11 amino acids. Germline V gene sequence: CDR1 DFQATT, CDR2 SNEGSKA (reference sequence). CDR3 in DNA: TGCAGTGCAACGGACATCTACGAGCAGTACGTC. As protein: CSATDIYEQYV.

The gene calls are TRBV2 and TRBJ2-3; 9 bases line up with TRBD1. Germline V gene lookup returns CDR1 SNHLY and CDR2 FYNNEI. The V and J ends lost 6 bases and 2 bases, in that order; junction bases with no gene match: 3. This CDR3 region has 14 residues. The CDR3 reads CASSWDRATDTQYF. CDR3 bases: TGTGCCAGCAGCTGGGACAGGGCCACAGATACGCAGTATTTT.

The CDR3 loop reads CASSTGSYEKLFF. DNA of the CDR3: TGTGCCAGCTCAACCGGGTCCTATGAAAAACTGTTTTTT. The chain carries TRBV18 and TRBJ1-4; D is undetermined. Trimming removed 5 bases from V and 6 bases from J, with 10 bases in between. This CDR3 spans 13 amino acids. The germline gives CDR1 KGHSH, CDR2 LQKENI.

The CDR3 loop reads CAILAGNNYGYTF. The CDR3 DNA reads TGCGCCATCCTGGCCGGGAATAACTATGGCTACACCTTC. The chain has TRBV10-2 and TRBJ1-2; D call uncertain. Germline CDR1 and CDR2: WSHSY and SAAADI. The CDR3 totals 13 residues. Trimming removed 10 bases from V and 1 base from J, with 13 bases in between.

In its sample, this clone was seen once. The rearrangement uses TRBV23-1 and TRBJ2-3; D is unresolved. TRBV23-1 has ORF status, its function being uncertain. The CDR3 has 17 residues. V gave up 0 bases and J gave up 2 bases, with 15 bases separating them. CDR3 sequence reads: CASSQSPRRFFTDTQYF. Here the CDR3 DNA reads TGCGCCAGCAGTCAATCCCCGCGCCGCTTCTTCACAGATACGCAGTATTTT.

The chain joins TRBV4-2 to TRBJ2-3; possibly TRBD2 for D (5 bases). Trimming removed 1 base at V and 6 bases at J, with 11 bases between. The CDR3 sequence is 14 residues long. The germline gives CDR1 LGHNA, CDR2 YNFKEQ. CDR3 in amino acids: CASSQGASRDTQYF. In nucleotides, the CDR3 is TGTGCCAGCAGCCAAGGGGCTAGCAGGGATACGCAGTATTTT.

The rearrangement joins TRBV7-2 to TRBJ2-5; D remains ambiguous. This CDR3 contains 11 residues. V was clipped by 4 bases and J by 0 bases, with 0 bases between them. Germline V lookup: CDR1 SGHTA, CDR2 FQGNSA. The CDR3 loop reads CASSYQETQYF. CDR3 bases: TGTGCCAGCAGCTACCAAGAGACCCAGTACTTC.